These 25 T cell receptor beta chains originate from one sample sequenced in a study of OX40 agonist ivuxolimab in advanced cancers. Sequenced by immunoSEQ multiplex PCR; TCRdb stores in-frame clones only, minus some. This table holds approximately 69,000 clones, 70% to 85% found once. The sample consisted of CD4+ or CD8+ T cells sorted from blood, taken in a trial of the OX40 agonist ivuxolimab. The receptors derive from an adult with an advanced solid tumor such as melanoma, head and neck, liver or kidney cancer.

The chain couples TRBV9 to TRBJ2-5; 9 bases map to TRBD1. This CDR3 spans 15 amino acids. Trimming removed 4 bases from V and 5 bases from J; junction bases left unmatched: 9. Germline V gene lookup returns CDR1 SGDLS and CDR2 YYNGEE. This CDR3 is CASSPRQGVWETQYF. For the CDR3, the DNA is TGTGCCAGCAGCCCCCGACAGGGGGTATGGGAGACCCAGTACTTC.

V is TRBV7-2 and J is TRBJ1-1; a weak D match, TRBD1 (5 bases). This CDR3 has 12 residues. CDR1 is SGHTA, CDR2 FQGNSA, per germline. V shed 6 bases and J shed 5 bases, with 10 bases lying between them. The CDR3: CASSQGGTEAFF. The CDR3 nucleotides read TGTGCCAGCAGTCAGGGAGGAACTGAAGCTTTCTTT.

The chain has TRBV9 and TRBJ1-1, with a weak D call TRBD1 (5 bases). This CDR3 is 15 amino acids long. Trimming cost V 4 bases and J 8 bases, with 21 bases left between them. The germline V gene encodes CDR1 SGDLS and CDR2 YYNGEE. The CDR3 coding sequence is TGTGCCAGCAGCCCGGATGGGGCAGGGCGGGGAGAAGCTTTCTTT. This gives the protein CASSPDGAGRGEAFF.

The chain links TRBV18 to TRBJ1-1; a possible D gene is TRBD1 (6 bases). The CDR3 length is 15 residues. Germline V gives CDR1 KGHSH, CDR2 LQKENI. Trimming took off 2 bases at V and 0 bases at J, with 10 bases between the two ends. CDR3 protein: CASSPGQKLNTEAFF. The DNA of the CDR3 is TGTGCCAGCTCACCAGGACAGAAGTTGAACACTGAAGCTTTCTTT.

The V call is TRBV18, the J call TRBJ2-7, with D perhaps TRBD2 (6 bases). There are 14 residues in the CDR3. Per the germline V gene, CDR1 is KGHSH and CDR2 is LQKENI. Trimming shortened V by 2 bases and J by 2 bases, and 10 bases separated the two germline ends. CDR3 DNA sequence: TGTGCCAGCTCACCAGGGGGGTACCCCTACGAGCAGTACTTC. Amino acid sequence: CASSPGGYPYEQYF.

This clone was seen a few times. The genes are TRBV18 and TRBJ1-4; TRBD1 matches at 7 bases. The germline V gene has CDR1 KGHSH and CDR2 LQKENI. The junction had 6 bases not matched to a gene; V was cut back by 9 bases and J by 5 bases. The CDR3 length is 13 residues. This CDR3 reads CASTGTENEKLFF. For the CDR3, the DNA is TGTGCCAGTACCGGGACAGAGAATGAAAAACTGTTTTTT.

V and J are TRBV4-3 and TRBJ1-1, with a weak D call TRBD1 (6 bases). Trimming removed 4 bases from V and 2 bases from J, with 17 bases in between. CDR3 length equals 16 residues. Germline V gene sequence: CDR1 LGHNA, CDR2 YSLEER. CDR3 protein: CASSRGGGGPNTEAFF. Here the CDR3 DNA reads TGCGCCAGCAGCCGGGGGGGCGGAGGGCCAAACACTGAAGCTTTCTTT.

This sequence joins TRBV5-5 and TRBJ1-3; 9 bases map to TRBD1. The CDR3 has 14 residues. Germline CDR1 and CDR2: SGHKS and YYEKEE (reference sequence). The junction had 3 bases not matched to a gene; V was cut back by 4 bases and J by 4 bases. CDR3 bases: TGTGCCAGCAGCCTACAGGGGGCAGGAAACACCATATATTTT. This codes for CASSLQGAGNTIYF.

The CDR3 nucleotides are TGCGCCAGCAGCCCCCCAGCGTTAGCGGAATCAGATACGCAGTATTTT. It codes for CASSPPALAESDTQYF. V gene TRBV5-1 combines with J gene TRBJ2-3; a possible D gene is TRBD2 (6 bases). The CDR3 has 16 residues. Trimming stripped 4 bases from V and 4 bases from J, with 19 bases between. CDR1 and CDR2 from the germline V gene are SGHRS and YFSETQ.

CDR3 residues: CASSLEGSDTQYF. The DNA for the CDR3 is TGTGCCAGCAGTTTAGAGGGGTCAGATACGCAGTATTTT. This chain joins TRBV27 and TRBJ2-3; D possibly matches TRBD1 or TRBD2 (5 bases each). Germline V lookup: CDR1 MNHEY, CDR2 SMNVEV (reference sequence). V lost 2 bases and J lost 4, with 7 bases in between. The CDR3 is made up of 13 amino acids.

This clone was detected only a few times. The chain employs TRBV2 and TRBJ1-5; 8 nucleotides line up with TRBD1. CDR1 and CDR2 from the germline V gene are SNHLY and FYNNEI. CDR3 size: 13 residues. The V gene end was trimmed by 7 bases and the J gene end by 7 bases; junction bases not matched to a gene: 6. CDR3 DNA: TGTGCCAGCAAACAGGGGGGGCTCCAGCCCCAGCATTTT. It codes for CASKQGGLQPQHF.

V usage is TRBV9 and J usage is TRBJ1-1; D call uncertain. The germline V gene encodes CDR1 SGDLS and CDR2 YYNGEE. The CDR3 totals 13 residues. V lost 0 bases, J lost 5 bases, and 8 bases lay in between. DNA for the CDR3: TGTGCCAGCAGCGTAGTACCGGCGACTGAAGCTTTCTTT. Translating gives CASSVVPATEAFF. Supplemented by reference TRBV9 and TRBJ1-1, the full variable domain reads DSGVTQTPKHLITATGQRVTLRCSPRSGDLSVYWYQQSLDQGLQFLIQYYNGEERAKGNILERFSAQQFPDLHSELNLSSLELGDSALYFCASSVVPATEAFFGQGTRLTVV.

The chain uses TRBV6-1 and TRBJ2-3; possible D gene TRBD2, 5 bases. This CDR3 has 14 residues. The germline V and J ends were trimmed by 9 bases and 0 bases, with 13 bases remaining between them. Per the germline V gene, CDR1 is MNHNS and CDR2 is SASEGT. CDR3 sequence reads: CASRLQLSTDTQYF. The CDR3 bases are TGTGCCAGTAGACTACAACTCAGCACAGATACGCAGTATTTT.

The J gene is TRBJ1-5, the V gene TRBV15; 10 nucleotides align to TRBD1. The CDR3 runs 14 residues. The trim removed 5 bases at V and 4 bases at J, leaving 2 bases unmatched. Germline assignment: CDR1 LNHNV and CDR2 YYDKDF (reference sequence). Here the CDR3 DNA reads TGTGCCACCAGCTGGGACAGGGGAAATCAGCCCCAGCATTTT. It yields the protein CATSWDRGNQPQHF.

The chain uses TRBV21-1 and TRBJ2-3. TRBV21-1 is reported as a pseudogene. This CDR3 region has 14 residues. CDR3 in DNA: TGTGCCAGCAGCAAAGTCGACAGCACAGATACGCAGTATTTT. Protein sequence: CASSKVDSTDTQYF.

The CDR3 reads CASSYSGQTPTYEQYF. The CDR3 coding sequence is TGTGCCAGCAGTTACTCGGGACAGACCCCAACCTACGAGCAGTACTTC. This sequence joins TRBV6-5 and TRBJ2-7; 7 nucleotides align to TRBD1. The V segment lost 0 bases and the J segment 2 bases; nucleotides outside the gene matches: 7. This CDR3 contains 16 residues. The germline gives CDR1 MNHEY, CDR2 SVGAGI.

V gene TRBV7-9 combines with J gene TRBJ1-1, with D perhaps TRBD1 (6 bases). Germline values: CDR1 SEHNR, CDR2 FQNEAQ (reference sequence). Trimming cost V 1 base and J 0 bases, with 6 bases left between them. CDR3 length equals 14 residues. The DNA of the CDR3 is TGTGCCAGCAGCTTAGGGACAGTGAACACTGAAGCTTTCTTT. This encodes CASSLGTVNTEAFF.

In its sample, this clone was seen once. This chain connects TRBV5-1 to TRBJ2-2; 8 bases agree with TRBD1. Germline V CDR1 and CDR2: SGHRS, YFSETQ. The V and J ends lost 0 bases and 2 bases, in that order; junction bases with no gene match: 3. The CDR3 has 16 residues. This CDR3 reads CASSLEGTGNTGELFF. CDR3 sequence (DNA): TGCGCCAGCAGCTTGGAAGGGACAGGCAACACCGGGGAGCTGTTTTTT.

The chain combines TRBV7-9 with TRBJ2-1; TRBD1 matches 8 bases. The germline gives CDR1 SEHNR, CDR2 FQNEAQ (reference sequence). The CDR3 has 15 residues. V was pared by 8 bases and J by 0 bases, with 6 bases of the junction left unmatched. CDR3 sequence (DNA): TGTGCCAGCTATCCGACAGGGGCCTCCTACAATGAGCAGTTCTTC. This sequence encodes CASYPTGASYNEQFF.

The chain has TRBV19 and TRBJ1-6, with TRBD1 matching 9 bases. V was pared by 2 bases and J by 6 bases, with 2 bases of the junction left unmatched. The V gene's germline CDR1 is LNHDA and CDR2 SQIVND (reference sequence). This CDR3 has 15 residues. This chain's CDR3 is CASSINRGLNSPLHF. The CDR3 DNA follows: TGTGCCAGTAGTATAAACAGGGGGCTTAATTCACCCCTCCACTTT.

This chain connects TRBV7-2 to TRBJ1-1; D is perhaps TRBD1 (5 bases). The CDR3 spans 14 residues. The V and J ends lost 5 bases and 3 bases respectively, with 13 bases between them. Germline V lookup: CDR1 SGHTA, CDR2 FQGNSA. CDR3 sequence reads: CASSPFQGDTEAFF. The DNA for the CDR3 is TGTGCCAGCAGCCCCTTCCAGGGTGACACTGAAGCTTTCTTT.

This chain joins TRBV19 and TRBJ1-4; 7 nucleotides align to TRBD1. Trimming cost V 7 bases and J 7 bases; bases outside gene matches: 9. The CDR3 consists of 14 residues. Germline assignment: CDR1 LNHDA and CDR2 SQIVND (reference sequence). The CDR3 DNA follows: TGTGCCAGTAATAACAGGGGTGAAAGTGAAAAACTGTTTTTT. This gives the protein CASNNRGESEKLFF.

This rearrangement joins TRBV7-2 to TRBJ2-3; D unclear. Germline V CDR1 and CDR2: SGHTA, FQGNSA. Trimming took off 1 base at V and 4 bases at J, with 9 bases between the two ends. The CDR3 sequence is 14 residues long. The CDR3 nucleotides read TGTGCCAGCAGCTTAGGTTCGCATGCAGATACGCAGTATTTT. Translating gives CASSLGSHADTQYF. Full variable domain (outside the CDR3, taken from reference TRBV7-2 and TRBJ2-3): GAGVSQSPSNKVTEKGKDVELRCDPISGHTALYWYRQSLGQGLEFLIYFQGNSAPDKSGLPSDRFSAERTGGSVSTLTIQRTQQEDSAVYLCASSLGSHADTQYFGPGTRLTVL.

This sequence joins TRBV7-9 and TRBJ1-2, with D unclear. Trimming stripped 3 bases from V and 5 bases from J, with 10 bases between. There are 13 residues in the CDR3. Germline values: CDR1 SEHNR, CDR2 FQNEAQ (reference sequence). CDR3 nucleotides: TGTGCCAGCAGCTTGTTGGTGGGGTATGGCTACACCTTC. Translating gives CASSLLVGYGYTF. The full variable domain, completed using reference TRBV7-9 and TRBJ1-2, is DTGVSQNPRHKITKRGQNVTFRCDPISEHNRLYWYRQTLGQGPEFLTYFQNEAQLEKSRLLSDRFSAERPKGSFSTLEIQRTEQGDSAMYLCASSLLVGYGYTFGSGTRLTVV.

This clone was detected once. V gene TRBV18 combines with J gene TRBJ2-5, with TRBD2 identical over 7 bases. CDR3 length: 11 amino acids. Trimming took 6 bases from V and 5 from J; bases not matched to a gene: 0. Germline V CDR1 and CDR2: KGHSH, LQKENI. DNA for the CDR3: TGTGCCAGCTCCGGGGGGGAGACCCAGTACTTC. This gives the protein CASSGGETQYF.